This TCR beta chain was sequenced for a study of radiation and T cells in renal cell carcinoma. Treatment in this sample: treatment-naive control, cytoreductive nephrectomy. Controls were unirradiated tumors from treatment-naive cytoreductive nephrectomy patients. Sequenced control tumors were from about a dozen males and several females, median age around 57. Study findings and constraints: Compared with controls, irradiated tumors showed greater TCR clonality.

Assay used: immunoSEQ multiplex PCR; TCRdb lists only in-frame clones, some missing. The table includes about 15,000 clones, roughly three fifths detected once. There are many counts of this clone. Its antigen is unknown. The receptor comes from a man between 50 and 59 years old with renal cell carcinoma. The source was tumor tissue, collected from a patient whose treatment was nephrectomy without radiotherapy.

CDR3: CASSVHSGNTIYF. The CDR3 DNA follows: TGTGCCAGCAGCGTGCATTCTGGAAACACCATATATTTT. The V call is TRBV6-1, the J call TRBJ1-3; D is undetermined. The CDR3 covers 13 residues. Germline CDR1 MNHNS, CDR2 SASEGT. V was clipped by 6 bases and J by 1 base, with 7 bases between them.